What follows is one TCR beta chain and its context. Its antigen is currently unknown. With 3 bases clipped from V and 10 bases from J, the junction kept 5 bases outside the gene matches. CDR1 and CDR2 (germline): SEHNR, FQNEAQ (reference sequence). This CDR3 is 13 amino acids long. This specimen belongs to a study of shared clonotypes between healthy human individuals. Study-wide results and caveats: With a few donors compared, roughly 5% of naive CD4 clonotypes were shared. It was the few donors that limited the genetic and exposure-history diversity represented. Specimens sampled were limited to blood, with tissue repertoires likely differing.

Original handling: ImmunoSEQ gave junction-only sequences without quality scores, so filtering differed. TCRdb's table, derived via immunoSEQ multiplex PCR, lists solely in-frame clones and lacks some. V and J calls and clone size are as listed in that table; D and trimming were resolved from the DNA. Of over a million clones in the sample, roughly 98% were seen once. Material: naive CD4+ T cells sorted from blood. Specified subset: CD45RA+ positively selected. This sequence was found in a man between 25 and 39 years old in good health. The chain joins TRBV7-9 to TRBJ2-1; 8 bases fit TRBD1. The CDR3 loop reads CASSFSGGREQFF. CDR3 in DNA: TGTGCCAGCAGCTTTTCAGGGGGCAGGGAGCAGTTCTTC.